What follows are 28 T cell receptor beta chains derived from one specimen sequenced in a study of OX40 agonist ivuxolimab in advanced cancers. Profiling relied on immunoSEQ multiplex PCR, and the TCRdb table lists in-frame clones only, not all of them. Among fewer than 70,000 clones listed, 77% were seen once. Source: CD4+ or CD8+ T cells sorted from blood, taken in a trial of the OX40 agonist ivuxolimab. Source of these receptors: an adult with an advanced solid tumor such as melanoma, head and neck, liver or kidney cancer.

V gene TRBV2 combines with J gene TRBJ1-5; D unclear. CDR1 is SNHLY, CDR2 FYNNEI, per germline. This CDR3 has 13 amino acids. With 7 bases removed from V and 0 bases from J, the gap between germline ends came to 7 bases. CDR3 sequence reads: CASIAHSNQPQHF. DNA of the CDR3: TGTGCCAGCATCGCCCATAGCAATCAGCCCCAGCATTTT.

This chain uses TRBV11-2 with TRBJ1-3; D is uncertain. The CDR3 loop spans 15 amino acids. V was cut by 1 base and J by 1 base, with 8 bases left in between. CDR1 is SGHAT, CDR2 FQNNGV, per germline. The CDR3 here is CASSLGGTSGNTIYF. CDR3 sequence (DNA): TGTGCCAGCAGCTTAGGAGGCACTTCTGGAAACACCATATATTTT. Full variable domain (outside the CDR3, taken from reference TRBV11-2 and TRBJ1-3): EAGVAQSPRYKIIEKRQSVAFWCNPISGHATLYWYQQILGQGPKLLIQFQNNGVVDDSQLPKDRFSAERLKGVDSTLKIQPAKLEDSAVYLCASSLGGTSGNTIYFGEGSWLTVV.

In the case of this clone: The junction departs from germline at one end; a sequencing error may be responsible. This chain uses TRBV2 with TRBJ1-1; D is undetermined. CDR1 SNHLY and CDR2 FYNNEI come from the germline V gene. The CDR3 totals 11 residues. CDR3 residues: CVSSSAGEAFF. The DNA for the CDR3 is TGTGTCAGCAGCTCTGCTGGGGAAGCTTTCTTT.

In this sample, this clone turned up once. The chain employs TRBV7-9 and TRBJ1-1; the D is unclear. CDR1 and CDR2 (germline): SEHNR, FQNEAQ (reference sequence). The V gene lost 3 bases and the J gene lost 1 base, with 12 bases spanning the gap. The CDR3 is 15 amino acids. The CDR3 is CASSFSTRKNTEAFF. The CDR3 region has the DNA TGTGCCAGCAGCTTTTCAACCCGGAAGAACACTGAAGCTTTCTTT.

The V call is TRBV20-1, the J call TRBJ1-3, with D unresolved. Germline CDR1 and CDR2: DFQATT and SNEGSKA (reference sequence). The CDR3 loop spans 11 amino acids. Trimming pared 6 bases from V and 7 bases from J, leaving 10 bases between. CDR3 region: CSAELGNTIYF. In nucleotides, the CDR3 is TGCAGTGCGGAGCTCGGGAACACCATATATTTT.

The genes are TRBV5-1 and TRBJ2-1, with unresolved D. Per germline, CDR1 SGHRS and CDR2 YFSETQ. V lost 2 bases and J lost 5, with 11 bases in between. This CDR3 is 14 amino acids long. DNA for the CDR3: TGCGCCAGCAGCTTAGCCTTTAAGAACAATGAGCAGTTCTTC. It encodes CASSLAFKNNEQFF.

In the case of this clone: The germline gene is not matched at one end of the junction; a read error may be the cause. This chain joins TRBV18 and TRBJ2-7; D perhaps matches TRBD1 (6 bases). CDR3 length: 14 amino acids. CDR1 and CDR2 from the germline V gene are KGHSH and LQKENI. This CDR3 reads CASARMNTRGATDF. The CDR3 nucleotides read TGTGCCAGCGCGCGGATGAATACCAGGGGAGCAACCGACTTC.

The chain combines TRBV5-5 with TRBJ2-7, with D uncertain. This CDR3 comprises 12 residues. Trimming took 2 bases from V and 3 from J, leaving 6 bases between them. The V gene's germline CDR1 is SGHKS and CDR2 YYEKEE (reference sequence). CDR3 nucleotide sequence: TGTGCCAGCAGCTTCAAGGACTACGAGCAGTACTTC. As protein: CASSFKDYEQYF.

Of note for this clone: Other nucleotide sequences from this sample produce the same CDR3. The chain has TRBV4-1 and TRBJ1-4, with 9 bases aligning to TRBD1. Germline V CDR1 and CDR2: MGHRA, YSYEKL. Germline trimming cut 1 base from V and 2 bases from J; bases unmatched to any gene: 5. The CDR3 is 17 amino acids. CDR3 DNA sequence: TGCGCCAGCAGCCAAGGGCCACAGGGGGCCACTAATGAAAAACTGTTTTTT. It yields the protein CASSQGPQGATNEKLFF.

This clone was counted a single time. CDR3 coding DNA: TGCGCCAGCAGCTTGGTAGGAACGGAGACCCAGTACTTC. This codes for CASSLVGTETQYF. The J gene is TRBJ2-5, the V gene TRBV5-1; D is unresolved. Germline CDR1 and CDR2: SGHRS and YFSETQ. The CDR3 runs to 13 residues. Trimming removed 0 bases from V and 5 bases from J, with 8 bases in between.

This clone appeared a single time. The rearrangement uses TRBV14 and TRBJ1-6, with D perhaps matching TRBD1 (6 bases). Germline assignment: CDR1 SGHDN and CDR2 FVKESK. Trimming stripped 0 bases from V and 0 bases from J, with 15 bases between. There are 19 residues in the CDR3. CDR3 coding DNA: TGTGCCAGCAGCCAAGACTTGTATCAGGACAGCTCCTATAATTCACCCCTCCACTTT. Amino acids: CASSQDLYQDSSYNSPLHF.

The V gene is TRBV5-6, the J gene TRBJ1-4; D is possibly TRBD1 (5 bases). This CDR3 is built from 14 residues. CDR1 is SGHDT and CDR2 is YYEEEE in the germline V gene. Trimming shortened V by 3 bases and J by 8 bases, and 14 bases separated the two germline ends. CDR3 DNA sequence: TGTGCCAGCAGCTCGGTGGGGGTCGGGGAAAAACTGTTTTTT. Translated, it gives CASSSVGVGEKLFF.

This chain uses TRBV4-1 with TRBJ2-7; D is possibly TRBD1 (6 bases). In germline, CDR1 is MGHRA, CDR2 YSYEKL. V lost 4 bases, J lost 0 bases, and 10 bases lay in between. This CDR3 is built from 14 residues. CDR3 nucleotides: TGCGCCAGCAGCCGACGGGACAACTCCTACGAGCAGTACTTC. As protein: CASSRRDNSYEQYF.

V gene TRBV7-2 combines with J gene TRBJ2-4; 7 bases agree with TRBD1. V gave up 6 bases and J gave up 9 bases; unmatched junction bases: 14. CDR3 length equals 15 residues. Germline CDR1 and CDR2: SGHTA and FQGNSA. This CDR3 reads CASRPVGTALGIQYF. In nucleotides, the CDR3 is TGTGCCAGCAGACCCGTCGGGACAGCCCTTGGCATTCAGTACTTC.

This clone came up once. V gene TRBV29-1 combines with J gene TRBJ2-3; no firm D call. Germline-derived CDR1 and CDR2 are SQVTM and ANQGSEA. Trimming cost V 3 bases and J 1 base, with 8 bases left between them. This CDR3 has 13 amino acids. The CDR3 here is CSVDSSGTDTQYF. Written as DNA, the CDR3 is TGCAGCGTTGACAGCTCTGGCACAGATACGCAGTATTTT.

The chain joins TRBV9 to TRBJ2-3; 13 bases fit TRBD2. Germline-derived CDR1 and CDR2 are SGDLS and YYNGEE. This CDR3 contains 16 residues. V shed 3 bases, J shed 3 bases, and the junction held 4 bases outside the gene matches. The CDR3 bases are TGTGCCAGCAGCGCCCTACTAGCGGGAGGGACAGATACGCAGTATTTT. Encoded protein: CASSALLAGGTDTQYF.

The chain joins TRBV5-1 to TRBJ1-5; 12 bases line up with TRBD1. Germline CDR1 and CDR2: SGHRS and YFSETQ. V lost 5 bases, J lost 3 bases, and 3 bases stayed unmatched. The CDR3 is 15 amino acids. The CDR3 here is CASRRDRGHNQPQHF. The CDR3 DNA follows: TGCGCCAGCAGAAGGGACAGGGGGCACAATCAGCCCCAGCATTTT.

This sequence joins TRBV18 and TRBJ2-6; D ambiguous. The germline gives CDR1 KGHSH, CDR2 LQKENI. Trimming stripped 6 bases from V and 0 bases from J, with 18 bases between. The CDR3 spans 18 residues. CDR3 DNA sequence: TGTGCCAGCTCGCCCTTGGGATACAGCCTCTCTGGGGCCAACGTCCTGACTTTC. It specifies CASSPLGYSLSGANVLTF. The variable domain in full, with the rest retrieved from reference TRBV18 and TRBJ2-6, is NAGVMQNPRHLVRRRGQEARLRCSPMKGHSHVYWYRQLPEEGLKFMVYLQKENIIDESGMPKERFSAEFPKEGPSILRIQQVVRGDSAAYFCASSPLGYSLSGANVLTFGAGSRLTVL.

V is TRBV7-9 and J is TRBJ2-3; 9 bases agree with TRBD2. The CDR3 has 16 residues. Germline V gives CDR1 SEHNR, CDR2 FQNEAQ (reference sequence). The V gene end was trimmed by 5 bases and the J gene end by 2 bases; junction bases not matched to a gene: 8. The CDR3: CASSPVAGVFTDTQYF. The CDR3 DNA reads as TGTGCCAGCAGCCCCGTAGCGGGAGTCTTCACAGATACGCAGTATTTT. The entire variable domain, with the rest obtained from reference TRBV7-9 and TRBJ2-3, is as follows: DTGVSQNPRHKITKRGQNVTFRCDPISEHNRLYWYRQTLGQGPEFLTYFQNEAQLEKSRLLSDRFSAERPKGSFSTLEIQRTEQGDSAMYLCASSPVAGVFTDTQYFGPGTRLTVL.

This clone has only one observation. This could be a read error, since a much larger clone is one nucleotide away. This chain links TRBV29-1 with TRBJ1-1; no reliable D call. Per germline, CDR1 SQVTM and CDR2 ANQGSEA. CDR3 length: 12 amino acids. Deletions cut 4 bases from V and 3 bases from J, with 9 bases between. The CDR3 nucleotides are TGCAGCGTTGGTGGCGGGGACACTGAAGCTTTCTTT. It encodes CSVGGGDTEAFF.

This chain uses TRBV7-3 with TRBJ2-1; 12 bases line up with TRBD2. The germline V gene has CDR1 SGHTA and CDR2 FQGTGA. This CDR3 region has 15 residues. With 5 bases clipped from V and 6 bases from J, the junction kept 5 bases outside the gene matches. CDR3 residues: CASSKTSGGPNEQFF. CDR3 DNA sequence: TGTGCCAGCAGCAAGACTAGCGGGGGCCCCAATGAGCAGTTCTTC. The whole variable domain, remainder taken from reference TRBV7-3 and TRBJ2-1, is GAGVSQTPSNKVTEKGKYVELRCDPISGHTALYWYRQSLGQGPEFLIYFQGTGAADDSGLPNDRFFAVRPEGSVSTLKIQRTERGDSAVYLCASSKTSGGPNEQFFGPGTRLTVL.

This rearrangement joins TRBV10-1 to TRBJ2-1; D remains ambiguous. V was shortened by 0 bases and J by 3 bases, with 9 bases between the two germline ends. Germline V CDR1 and CDR2: WNHNN, SYGVQD (reference sequence). The CDR3 spans 15 residues. The CDR3 nucleotides are TGCGCCAGCAGTGAGTCCAGAACCCTCTACAATGAGCAGTTCTTC. Protein: CASSESRTLYNEQFF.

This clone was observed a single time. The chain is built from TRBV29-1 and TRBJ2-1, with 10 nucleotides matching TRBD1. The CDR3 extends over 14 amino acids. Germline V gene lookup returns CDR1 SQVTM and CDR2 ANQGSEA. V lost 5 bases, J lost 5 bases, and 6 bases stayed unmatched. As DNA, the CDR3 is TGCAGCGTTAAGGGGGACAGGGGAGACAATGAGCAGTTCTTC. It specifies CSVKGDRGDNEQFF.

The chain uses TRBV13 and TRBJ1-1, with TRBD1 identical over 8 bases. The CDR3 extends over 15 amino acids. Unmatched junction bases numbered 12, after V lost 5 bases and J lost 7 bases. Germline loops: CDR1 PRHDT, CDR2 FYEKMQ (reference sequence). Here the CDR3 reads CASSPQDREVVEAFF. Written as DNA, the CDR3 is TGTGCCAGCAGCCCGCAGGACAGGGAAGTGGTTGAAGCTTTCTTT.

The chain links TRBV10-1 to TRBJ1-5; D is ambiguous. V shed 3 bases and J shed 3 bases, with 6 bases lying between them. The CDR3 contains 13 residues. Per the germline V gene, CDR1 is WNHNN and CDR2 is SYGVQD (reference sequence). This CDR3 is CASSDSLNQPQHF. The CDR3 DNA sequence: TGCGCCAGCAGTGACAGCCTCAATCAGCCCCAGCATTTT.

The chain links TRBV2 to TRBJ2-3; TRBD1 might be the D (5 bases). Trimming took 6 bases from V and 2 from J, leaving 15 bases between them. CDR1 and CDR2 from the germline V gene are SNHLY and FYNNEI. The CDR3 has 15 amino acids. Here the CDR3 reads CASRPKGILTDTQYF. In DNA form, the CDR3 reads TGTGCCAGCAGACCGAAGGGGATCCTCACAGATACGCAGTATTTT. Based on the CDR3 plus reference TRBV2 and TRBJ2-3, the full variable domain is EPEVTQTPSHQVTQMGQEVILRCVPISNHLYFYWYRQILGQKVEFLVSFYNNEISEKSEIFDDQFSVERPDGSNFTLKIRSTKLEDSAMYFCASRPKGILTDTQYFGPGTRLTVL.

The chain combines TRBV5-6 with TRBJ2-1; TRBD1 agrees at 10 bases. The ends lost 0 bases at V and 4 bases at J; junction bases unmatched: 1. This CDR3 comprises 15 residues. CDR1 is SGHDT and CDR2 is YYEEEE in the germline V gene. The CDR3 region has the DNA TGTGCCAGCAGCTTGGGGGACAGGGGTTACAATGAGCAGTTCTTC. This gives the protein CASSLGDRGYNEQFF.

This rearrangement joins TRBV6-6 to TRBJ2-7; weak D call: TRBD2 (5 bases). Trimming pared 6 bases from V and 3 bases from J, leaving 21 bases between. CDR1 MNHNY and CDR2 SVGAGI come from the germline V gene (reference sequence). The CDR3 has 16 amino acids. The CDR3: CASSPALGDADYEQYF. The CDR3 nucleotides read TGTGCCAGCAGCCCCGCTCTGGGAGACGCGGACTACGAGCAGTACTTC.